The 24 T cell receptor beta chains given below trace back to one sample, sequenced in a study of molecular identifiers for immune sequencing clone quantification. One entry per CDR3 protein, called by TCRdb with MiXCR from the PCR reads. The data contain 400,000 to 600,000 distinct CDR3 sequences, roughly 23% of them singletons. Specimen: naive CD8+ T cells from blood, with Jurkat cell RNA spiked in. Described subset: FACS-sorted CD8+CD4-CCR7+CD45RA+ naive T cells. All receptors come from a human donor in good health. Some libraries in this study had Jurkat cell RNA spiked in.

J is TRBJ2-7 and V is TRBV6-5, with a weak D call TRBD2 (6 bases). This CDR3 has 13 amino acids. CDR1 and CDR2 from the germline V gene are MNHEY and SVGAGI. Between the trimmed V and J ends, which lost 6 bases and 9 bases, there was a span of 18 bases. CDR3 sequence: CASSPSGLSRQYF. CDR3 coding DNA: TGTGCCAGCAGCCCCTCGGGACTGTCTAGGCAGTACTTC.

Note on this clonotype: A much larger clone sits a single nucleotide away, making a read error possible. The chain links TRBV5-6 to TRBJ1-1; 10 nucleotides line up with TRBD1. This CDR3 has 17 amino acids. V shed 7 bases and J 7 bases; nucleotides not matched to a gene: 19. CDR1 is SGHDT and CDR2 is YYEEEE in the germline V gene. The CDR3 nucleotides are TGTGCCAGCGGAGGCTTTTATCGGGACAGGGGATCAGGTGAAGCTTTCTTT. It is translated as CASGGFYRDRGSGEAFF. The complete variable domain, with remaining parts taken from reference TRBV5-6 and TRBJ1-1, reads DAGVTQSPTHLIKTRGQQVTLRCSPKSGHDTVSWYQQALGQGPQFIFQYYEEEERQRGNFPDRFSGHQFPNYSSELNVNALLLGDSALYLCASGGFYRDRGSGEAFFGQGTRLTVV.

This clonotype has a count of ten or more. The gene calls are TRBV20-1 and TRBJ2-3; 10 bases are a match to TRBD2. J was trimmed by 4 bases and V by 1 base; bases with no gene match: 8. This CDR3 is built from 16 residues. Germline-derived CDR1 and CDR2 are DFQATT and SNEGSKA (reference sequence). CDR3 DNA: TGCAGTGCTAGAGTAGTCAGCGGGAGGGATCCAGATACGCAGTATTTT. This codes for CSARVVSGRDPDTQYF.

In this sample, this clonotype turned up a few times. The chain combines TRBV6-2 or TRBV6-3 with TRBJ2-7; TRBD1 matches at 7 bases. CDR3 length: 15 residues. Per the germline V gene, CDR1 is MNHEY and CDR2 is SVGEGT. V dropped 6 bases and J dropped 7; count of bases not matched to a gene: 15. The CDR3 spells CASSHRDRRGWEQYF. The CDR3, as DNA: TGTGCCAGCAGCCACCGGGACAGACGTGGGTGGGAGCAGTACTTC.

This clonotype appeared many times. J is TRBJ2-5 and V is TRBV11-2; 10 nucleotides align to TRBD2. The CDR3 has 14 amino acids. V trimming: 6 bases; J trimming: 2 bases; junction bases outside the gene matches: 3. In germline, CDR1 is SGHAT, CDR2 FQNNGV. The CDR3, as DNA: TGTGCCAGCAGGGGACTAGCGCCGCAAGAGACCCAGTACTTC. It translates to CASRGLAPQETQYF.

As concerns this clonotype: No conserved phenylalanine or tryptophan is present at the end of the CDR3, so a read error is the likely explanation. V gene TRBV19 combines with J gene TRBJ2-1; no clear D. This CDR3 contains 12 residues. V was cut by 1 base and J by 7 bases, with 5 bases left in between. Looked up from germline, CDR1 is LNHDA and CDR2 is SQIVND (reference sequence). The CDR3 here is CASSIGANEQFS. Written as DNA, the CDR3 is TGTGCCAGTAGTATAGGGGCGAATGAGCAGTTCTCC.

The table lists this clonotype with many counts. The J gene is TRBJ1-4, the V gene TRBV7-9; D perhaps matches TRBD1 (6 bases). This CDR3 is built from 15 residues. The V end was cut by 5 bases, the J end by 8 bases, with 18 bases between. From germline, CDR1 is SEHNR and CDR2 FQNEAQ (reference sequence). Here the CDR3 reads CASSPPGGAAEKLFF. Written as DNA, the CDR3 is TGTGCCAGCAGCCCCCCGGGGGGCGCAGCCGAAAAACTGTTTTTT.

In its sample, this clonotype was seen once. This chain joins TRBV6-2 or TRBV6-3 and TRBJ2-7, with D possibly TRBD2 on 5 matching bases. Per germline, CDR1 MNHEY and CDR2 SVGEGT. The CDR3 contains 16 residues. V was cut by 0 bases and J by 3 bases, with 15 bases left in between. The CDR3 DNA reads TGTGCCAGCAGTTACTCAGGGATAGCGACTTACTACGAGCAGTACTTC. As protein: CASSYSGIATYYEQYF.

This clonotype has more than one count but fewer than ten. The chain employs TRBV6-2 or TRBV6-3 and TRBJ2-7, with a possible D match to TRBD1 (6 bases). The germline V gene has CDR1 MNHEY and CDR2 SVGEGT. Trimming removed 6 bases at V and 6 bases at J, with 9 bases between. CDR3 length equals 11 residues. As DNA, the CDR3 is TGTGCCAGCAGGAGGGGGTCCGAGCAGTACTTC. Its protein product is CASRRGSEQYF.

In the case of this clonotype: A much larger clone sits a single nucleotide away, making a read error possible. Given the absence of the conserved phenylalanine or tryptophan at the CDR3 end, a read error is likely. The CDR3 is CASSVVDSNQPQHS. The CDR3 DNA is TGTGCCAGCAGTGTAGTCGATAGCAATCAGCCCCAGCATTCT. The chain joins TRBV2 to TRBJ1-5; unclear D gene. Germline V gene data show CDR1 as SNHLY and CDR2 as FYNNEI. V lost 4 bases and J lost 0, with 7 bases in between. This CDR3 has 14 residues.

CDR3 amino acids: CASSWTSGSSYEQYF. CDR3 coding DNA: TGTGCCAGCAGCTGGACTAGCGGGAGTTCGTACGAGCAGTACTTC. The gene calls are TRBV7-2 and TRBJ2-7, with 13 bases fitting TRBD2. There are 15 residues in the CDR3. Germline V CDR1 and CDR2: SGHTA, FQGNSA. V was clipped by 4 bases and J by 4 bases; unmatched bases: 4.

This clonotype was recorded many times. CDR3 in amino acids: CASSLPLGATDTQYF. The DNA for the CDR3 is TGTGCCAGCAGCTTACCATTGGGTGCCACAGATACGCAGTATTTT. The chain links TRBV7-6 to TRBJ2-3; no firm D call. Germline CDR1 and CDR2: SGHVS and FNYEAQ. The CDR3 runs to 15 residues. V lost 2 bases, J lost 2 bases, and 11 bases lay in between.

The CDR3 bases are TGTGCCAGCAGCCGAGAATACACCGGGGAGCTGTTTTTT. Amino acids: CASSREYTGELFF. The chain couples TRBV11-2 to TRBJ2-2; D call uncertain. Germline CDR1 and CDR2: SGHAT and FQNNGV. With 5 bases removed from V and 3 bases from J, the gap between germline ends came to 7 bases. This CDR3 comprises 13 residues.

This clonotype was detected ten times or more. The V and J genes are TRBV6-5 and TRBJ2-3; unclear D gene. The germline V gene has CDR1 MNHEY and CDR2 SVGAGI. Trimming shortened V by 2 bases and J by 1 base, and 7 bases separated the two germline ends. This CDR3 contains 14 residues. As DNA, the CDR3 is TGTGCCAGCAGTTACGGTTGGGGCACAGATACGCAGTATTTT. Translated, it gives CASSYGWGTDTQYF.

Notes on this clonotype: At one end the junction does not follow the germline gene, possibly because of a read error. This rearrangement joins TRBV27 to TRBJ1-1, with a weak D call TRBD1 (6 bases). CDR1 is MNHEY, CDR2 SMNVEV, per germline (reference sequence). This CDR3 has 13 residues. The CDR3 is CASSLTGNIEAFF. The DNA for the CDR3 is TGTGCCAGCAGTCTAACAGGGAACATTGAAGCTTTCTTT.

As to this clonotype: A much larger clone is a single base away; this may be a read error. The chain joins TRBV24-1 to TRBJ2-3, with a weak D call TRBD1 (5 bases). The CDR3 extends over 15 amino acids. Germline CDR1 is KGHDR and CDR2 is SFDVKD. The CDR3 DNA follows: TGTGCCACCAGTCTCCGAGACAGCCCCGTTGATACGCAGTTTTTT. Residues: CATSLRDSPVDTQFF.

This clonotype was seen more than once but under ten times. This chain links TRBV5-6 with TRBJ2-7; 8 bases are a match to TRBD2. Germline V lookup: CDR1 SGHDT, CDR2 YYEEEE. This CDR3 has 17 residues. Trimming at V came to 4 bases and at J to 0 bases, leaving 12 bases not matched to a gene. The CDR3 is CASSPHLEAGDSYEQYF. The CDR3, as DNA: TGTGCCAGCAGCCCACATCTCGAAGCGGGGGACTCCTACGAGCAGTACTTC. The whole variable domain, remainder taken from reference TRBV5-6 and TRBJ2-7, is DAGVTQSPTHLIKTRGQQVTLRCSPKSGHDTVSWYQQALGQGPQFIFQYYEEEERQRGNFPDRFSGHQFPNYSSELNVNALLLGDSALYLCASSPHLEAGDSYEQYFGPGTRLTVT.

For this clonotype: A read error may explain this, as a much larger clone is one base away. The V gene is TRBV29-1, the J gene TRBJ2-7; D is perhaps TRBD2 (5 bases). V lost 4 bases and J 0 bases, leaving 10 bases between the germline ends. CDR3 length equals 13 residues. Germline CDR1 reads SQVTM; CDR2 reads ANQGSEA. The CDR3 DNA reads as TGCAGCGTTGCGGGATCCGTCTCCTACGAGCAGTACTTC. Protein sequence: CSVAGSVSYEQYF.

This clonotype appeared many times. The V and J genes are TRBV12-3 or TRBV12-4 and TRBJ2-5; no clear D. Trimming cost V 5 bases and J 1 base, with 2 bases left between them. CDR3 length equals 11 residues. The CDR3, as DNA: TGTGCCAGCAGTGTCCAAGAGACCCAGTACTTC. Translation: CASSVQETQYF.

This clonotype occurred a few times. The chain employs TRBV7-9 and TRBJ2-7, with D perhaps given as TRBD1 or TRBD2 (5 bases each). The V end was cut by 5 bases, the J end by 5 bases, with 22 bases between. The CDR3 spans 16 residues. Germline assignment: CDR1 SEHNR and CDR2 FQNEAQ (reference sequence). CDR3 residues: CASSPPSGLTRDEQYF. The DNA of the CDR3 is TGTGCCAGCAGCCCCCCAAGCGGACTGACCAGGGACGAGCAGTACTTC.

This clonotype has at least ten counts. The chain recombines TRBV28 with TRBJ2-7, with a tentative D call TRBD1 (5 bases). V was trimmed by 3 bases and J by 1 base, leaving 10 bases between them. The CDR3 is 14 amino acids. From germline, CDR1 is MDHEN and CDR2 SYDVKM. CDR3 protein: CASSFSGLSYEQYF. The DNA of the CDR3 is TGTGCCAGCAGTTTTTCAGGGTTATCCTACGAGCAGTACTTC. Complete variable domain (other parts from reference TRBV28 and TRBJ2-7): DVKVTQSSRYLVKRTGEKVFLECVQDMDHENMFWYRQDPGLGLRLIYFSYDVKMKEKGDIPEGYSVSREKKERFSLILESASTNQTSMYLCASSFSGLSYEQYFGPGTRLTVT.

This clonotype came up a few times. The V and J genes are TRBV20-1 and TRBJ2-7, with 12 positions matching TRBD2. The CDR3 spans 17 residues. CDR1 is DFQATT and CDR2 is SNEGSKA in the germline V gene (reference sequence). V lost 2 bases and J lost 4; bases outside the gene matches: 12. CDR3 residues: CSARPLTPTSGGYEQYF. The CDR3 DNA reads TGCAGTGCTAGACCGTTAACCCCAACTAGCGGGGGGTACGAGCAGTACTTC.

Concerning this clonotype: A much larger clone differs from this one at a single base, so this may be a read error. This chain links TRBV5-5 with TRBJ1-5; no reliable D call. CDR3 length equals 15 residues. Trimming removed 4 bases at V and 6 bases at J, with 17 bases between. Germline assignment: CDR1 SGHKS and CDR2 YYEKEE (reference sequence). The CDR3 is CASSLPPGHGQPQHF. CDR3 bases: TGTGCCAGCAGCCTCCCCCCAGGCCACGGTCAGCCCCAGCATTTT.

The chain combines TRBV2 with TRBJ2-1; a weak D match, TRBD2 (7 bases). This CDR3 spans 15 amino acids. V was clipped by 8 bases and J by 0 bases, with 14 bases between them. Germline CDR1 is SNHLY and CDR2 is FYNNEI. The CDR3 spells CASLREDSSYNEQFF. In DNA form, the CDR3 reads TGTGCCAGCCTCCGGGAGGACAGCTCCTACAATGAGCAGTTCTTC.